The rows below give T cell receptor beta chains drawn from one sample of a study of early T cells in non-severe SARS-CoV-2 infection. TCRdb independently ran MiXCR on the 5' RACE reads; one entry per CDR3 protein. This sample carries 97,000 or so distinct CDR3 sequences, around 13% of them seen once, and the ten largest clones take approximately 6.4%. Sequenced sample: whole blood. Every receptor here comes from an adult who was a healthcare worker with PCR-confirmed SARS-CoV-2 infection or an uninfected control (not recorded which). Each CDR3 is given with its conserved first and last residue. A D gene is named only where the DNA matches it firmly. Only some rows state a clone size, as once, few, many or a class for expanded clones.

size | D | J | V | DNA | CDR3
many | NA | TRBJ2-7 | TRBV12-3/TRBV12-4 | TGTGCCAGCAGTTTACGGCAGGAAGACGAGCAGTACTTC | CASSLRQEDEQYF
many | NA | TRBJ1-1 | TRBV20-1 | TGCAGTGCTAGGGGGGCAGGTCTGAACACTGAAGCTTTCTTT | CSARGAGLNTEAFF
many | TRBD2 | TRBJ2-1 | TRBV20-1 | TGCAGTGCTAGCGAGCGGGAGACGTACTACAATGAGCAGTTCTTC | CSASERETYYNEQFF
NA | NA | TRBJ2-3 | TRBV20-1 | TGCAGTGCTAGAGTCGGCTCAGATACGCAGTATTTT | CSARVGSDTQYF
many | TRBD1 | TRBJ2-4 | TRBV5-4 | TGTGCCAGCAGCTTGGGTCCGGGGACAGGACGGGAAAACATTCAGTACTTC | CASSLGPGTGRENIQYF
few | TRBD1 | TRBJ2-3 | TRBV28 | TGTGCCAGCAGCCGACAGGGGTGGCCAGATACGCAGTATTTT | CASSRQGWPDTQYF
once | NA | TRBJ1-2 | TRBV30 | TGTGCCTGGAGTGTACTTTTGGGGCAGATCGGAGGCTACACCTTC | CAWSVLLGQIGGYTF
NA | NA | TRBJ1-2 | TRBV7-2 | TGTGCCAGCAGCCCTGACAAAAACTATGGCTACACCTTC | CASSPDKNYGYTF
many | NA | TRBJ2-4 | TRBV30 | TGTGCCTGGAGTGGACTAGCCAAAAACATTCAGTACTTC | CAWSGLAKNIQYF
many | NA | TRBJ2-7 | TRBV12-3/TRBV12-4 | TGTGCCAGCAGTTTAGTCAGTGACGAGCAGTACTTC | CASSLVSDEQYF
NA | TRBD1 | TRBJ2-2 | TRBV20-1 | TGCAGTACTAAAGTACAGGGGGGCACCGGGGAGCAGTTTTTT | CSTKVQGGTGEQFF
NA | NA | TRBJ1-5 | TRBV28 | TGTGCCAGCAGTCTTGGGACCACAGCCCAGCATTTT | CASSLGTTAQHF
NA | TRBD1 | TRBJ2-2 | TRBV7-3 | TGTGCCAGCAGCTTATCAGGGACAGACACCGGGGAGCTGTTTTTT | CASSLSGTDTGELFF
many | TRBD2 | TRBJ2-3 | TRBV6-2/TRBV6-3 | TGTGCCAGCAAGGGGGTAGCGGGAGCAGATACGCAGTATTTT | CASKGVAGADTQYF
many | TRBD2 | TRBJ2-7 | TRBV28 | TGTGCCAGCAGTCTATTTCCGGGACTAGCGGCATACGAGCAGTACTTC | CASSLFPGLAAYEQYF
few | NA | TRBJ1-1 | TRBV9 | TGTGCCAGCAACCCTGGACCGAGGAACACTGAAGCTTTCTTT | CASNPGPRNTEAFF
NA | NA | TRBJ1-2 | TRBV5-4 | TGTGCCAGCGGCTGGACGTCGGCGGGTGGCTACACCTTC | CASGWTSAGGYTF
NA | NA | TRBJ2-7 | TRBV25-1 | TGTGCCAGCAGTGAAGATGGCGGGATCTACGAGCAGTACTTC | CASSEDGGIYEQYF
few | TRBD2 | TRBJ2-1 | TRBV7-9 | TGTGCCAGCAGCCCGATTAGCGGGAGGCCCGATAATGAGCAGTTCTTC | CASSPISGRPDNEQFF
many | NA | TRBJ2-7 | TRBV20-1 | TGCAGTGCTAGTGACGGATCCTGGAACGAGCAGTACTTC | CSASDGSWNEQYF
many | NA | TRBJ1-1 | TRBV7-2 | TGTGCCAGCAGCCTAGGACGGGGGCAGGAAGCTTTCTTT | CASSLGRGQEAFF
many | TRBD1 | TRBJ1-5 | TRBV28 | TGTGCCCCCCGGGACAGGGGCAATCAGCCCCAGCATTTT | CAPRDRGNQPQHF
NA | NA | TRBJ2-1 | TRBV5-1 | TGCGCCAGCAGCTTGGTAGATTACAATGAGCAGTTCTTC | CASSLVDYNEQFF
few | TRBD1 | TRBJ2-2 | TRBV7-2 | TGTGCCAGCAGCCTTTGGACAGGGAACACCGGGGAGCTGTTTTTT | CASSLWTGNTGELFF
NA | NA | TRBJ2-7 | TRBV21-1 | TGTGCCACCTTGTACGCATCCTACGAGCAGTACTTC | CATLYASYEQYF
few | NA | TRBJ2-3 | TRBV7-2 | TGTGCCAGCAGCTTAGCGTTTAGCACAGATACGCAGTATTTT | CASSLAFSTDTQYF
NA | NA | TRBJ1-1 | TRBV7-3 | TGTGCCAGCAGCTTACCGCCAAACACTGAAGCTTTCTTT | CASSLPPNTEAFF
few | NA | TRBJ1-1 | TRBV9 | TGTGCCAGCAGCGTAGGGTCTGCGAACACTGAAGCTTTCTTT | CASSVGSANTEAFF
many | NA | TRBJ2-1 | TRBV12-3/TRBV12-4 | TGTGCCAGCAGTCCCTCCCCGGGACGGATGAGATTCGGTGAGCAGTTCTTC | CASSPSPGRMRFGEQFF
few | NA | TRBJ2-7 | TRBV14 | TGTGCCAGCAGCCCTCTACAGGGAAACGAGCAGTACTTC | CASSPLQGNEQYF
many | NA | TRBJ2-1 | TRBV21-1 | TGTGCCAGCAGCGAACCCTCCCGGCAGGGTACGCATGAGCAGTTCTTC | CASSEPSRQGTHEQFF
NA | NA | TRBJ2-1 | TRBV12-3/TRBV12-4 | TGTGCCAGCACCTGGGCAGGTTCCTACAATGAGCAGTTCTTC | CASTWAGSYNEQFF
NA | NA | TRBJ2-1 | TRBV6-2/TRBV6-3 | TGTGCCAGCAGTTACTCGATACTAGATTCCAGCTACAATGAGCAGTTCTTC | CASSYSILDSSYNEQFF
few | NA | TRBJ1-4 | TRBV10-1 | NA | CASSTSQGNEKLFF
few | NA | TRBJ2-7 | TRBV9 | TGTGCCAGCAGCGTGGAGGCTAGCGTTGGCGAGCAGTACTTC | CASSVEASVGEQYF
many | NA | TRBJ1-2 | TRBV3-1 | TGTGCCAGCAGCCAAGGGACCTATGGCTACACCTTC | CASSQGTYGYTF
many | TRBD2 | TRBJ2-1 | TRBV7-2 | TGTGCCAGCTTCCGGAGGGGGCTAGCGGGACCGAGCTCCTACAATGAGCAGTTCTTC | CASFRRGLAGPSSYNEQFF
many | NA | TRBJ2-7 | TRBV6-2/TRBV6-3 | TGTGCCAGCAGACAAAGGACGAAACTCTACGAGCAGTACTTC | CASRQRTKLYEQYF
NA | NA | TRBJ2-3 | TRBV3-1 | TGTGCCAGCAGCCAAGTCCCAGGTTCGGATACGCAGTATTTT | CASSQVPGSDTQYF
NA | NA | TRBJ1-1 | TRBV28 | TGTGCCAGCAGTTTATCAGCAGGCCGGACTGAAGCTTTCTTT | CASSLSAGRTEAFF